One and the same sample provided the 32 T cell receptor beta chains below, sequenced in a study of shared clonotypes between healthy human individuals. The naive CD8 population came from CD45RO-negative cells selected for CCR7, without terminally differentiated effector memory CD45RA+ cells. Only in-frame clones appear in the TCRdb table, and some are missing; sequencing was by immunoSEQ multiplex PCR. The table has under 1 million clones, about 92% seen once; the top ten hold around 24%. The sample was naive CD8+ T cells sorted from blood. Receptors were obtained from a young man in good health.

The chain couples TRBV19 to TRBJ2-1; D remains ambiguous. This CDR3 is built from 15 residues. V lost 5 bases, J lost 2 bases, and 13 bases lay in between. The V gene's germline CDR1 is LNHDA and CDR2 SQIVND (reference sequence). CDR3 nucleotide sequence: TGTGCCAGTAGTTTCGAGATGAGCCCCTACAATGAGCAGTTCTTC. Translation gives CASSFEMSPYNEQFF.

The chain has TRBV28 and TRBJ1-2; TRBD1 might be the D (5 bases). V lost 7 bases and J 2 bases, leaving 17 bases between the germline ends. This CDR3 is built from 15 residues. Germline V CDR1 and CDR2: MDHEN, SYDVKM. CDR3 nucleotide sequence: TGTGCCAGCAATACAATGAGGGGTACAAACTATGGCTACACCTTC. This gives the protein CASNTMRGTNYGYTF.

The chain couples TRBV27 to TRBJ2-7; no definite D call. CDR1 MNHEY and CDR2 SMNVEV come from the germline V gene (reference sequence). The CDR3 extends over 15 amino acids. V dropped 5 bases and J dropped 3 bases, with 17 bases sitting between them. The CDR3 DNA is TGTGCCAGCAGTCCTACCCCCGGCGGATACTACGAGCAGTACTTC. This translates into CASSPTPGGYYEQYF.

V and J are TRBV7-6 and TRBJ1-4, with D tentatively TRBD1 (5 bases). From germline, CDR1 is SGHVS and CDR2 FNYEAQ. The CDR3 runs 15 residues. V lost 3 bases and J lost 5, with 13 bases in between. The CDR3 bases are TGTGCCAGCAGCTTGTACCCGACAGAGAATGAAAAACTGTTTTTT. Its translation is CASSLYPTENEKLFF.

The chain is built from TRBV7-3 and TRBJ2-5; D remains ambiguous. This CDR3 comprises 16 residues. Germline V gene lookup returns CDR1 SGHTA and CDR2 FQGTGA. V was shortened by 3 bases and J by 2 bases, with 16 bases between the two germline ends. The CDR3 is CASSFRQFRVQETQYF. In DNA, the CDR3 is TGTGCCAGCAGCTTTCGTCAGTTTAGAGTACAAGAGACCCAGTACTTC.

The rearrangement uses TRBV7-6 and TRBJ2-2; perhaps TRBD2 as D (5 bases). Trimming took off 1 base at V and 5 bases at J, with 11 bases between the two ends. The CDR3 extends over 15 amino acids. From germline, CDR1 is SGHVS and CDR2 FNYEAQ. Written as DNA, the CDR3 is TGTGCCAGCAGCTTAGGGGGTCCGGGGACCGGGGAGCTGTTTTTT. This sequence encodes CASSLGGPGTGELFF.

V usage is TRBV13 and J usage is TRBJ1-1, with D perhaps matching TRBD1 (6 bases). Germline V gives CDR1 PRHDT, CDR2 FYEKMQ (reference sequence). CDR3 size: 15 residues. V was clipped by 5 bases and J by 4 bases, with 17 bases between them. CDR3 sequence reads: CASSLTEEGVTEAFF. CDR3 DNA: TGTGCCAGCAGCCTCACCGAAGAGGGGGTCACTGAAGCTTTCTTT.

J is TRBJ2-3 and V is TRBV11-2; TRBD1 agrees at 9 bases. This CDR3 contains 15 residues. The germline CDR1 and CDR2 sequences are SGHAT and FQNNGV. The junction had 6 bases not matched to a gene; V was cut back by 6 bases and J by 2 bases. Here the CDR3 reads CASSYRDRDTDTQYF. The CDR3 DNA is TGTGCCAGCAGTTACCGGGACAGGGACACAGATACGCAGTATTTT.

As regards this clone: The sample has other DNA sequences that encode this CDR3 too. This chain links TRBV27 with TRBJ2-7, with TRBD2 identical over 13 bases. The V gene's germline CDR1 is MNHEY and CDR2 SMNVEV (reference sequence). The V and J ends lost 4 bases and 7 bases, in that order; junction bases with no gene match: 7. CDR3 length: 15 residues. The CDR3 is CASSSGLAGVREQYF. The CDR3 coding sequence is TGTGCCAGCAGTTCTGGACTAGCGGGAGTAAGGGAGCAGTACTTC.

V and J are TRBV2 and TRBJ1-5, with D perhaps TRBD1 (6 bases). CDR1 is SNHLY and CDR2 is FYNNEI in the germline V gene. Trimming shortened V by 1 base and J by 1 base, and 11 bases separated the two germline ends. The length of the CDR3 is 16 residues. CDR3 nucleotides: TGTGCCAGCAGTGAAGGTACAGGGATGAGCAATCAGCCCCAGCATTTT. Translating gives CASSEGTGMSNQPQHF.

The V call is TRBV7-2, the J call TRBJ2-3; TRBD2 matches 10 bases. V shed 4 bases, J shed 0 bases, and the junction held 4 bases outside the gene matches. Germline assignment: CDR1 SGHTA and CDR2 FQGNSA. There are 16 residues in the CDR3. The DNA of the CDR3 is TGTGCCAGCAGCTACACTAGCGGGATTAGCACAGATACGCAGTATTTT. Its protein product is CASSYTSGISTDTQYF.

This chain joins TRBV4-1 and TRBJ1-2; D remains ambiguous. CDR3 length: 15 amino acids. V lost 1 base and J lost 8, with 17 bases in between. Germline values: CDR1 MGHRA, CDR2 YSYEKL. The CDR3: CASSQAAGASDGYTF. The CDR3 region has the DNA TGCGCCAGCAGCCAAGCAGCGGGAGCCTCTGACGGCTACACCTTC.

The chain carries TRBV7-9 and TRBJ1-1, with D uncertain. This CDR3 comprises 12 residues. The germline V gene has CDR1 SEHNR and CDR2 FQNEAQ (reference sequence). The V end lost 5 bases, the J end lost 10 bases, and 14 bases lay between the germline ends. The CDR3 region has the DNA TGTGCCAGCAGCCGATTACTCGAGGGAGCTTTCTTT. Protein sequence: CASSRLLEGAFF.

The V gene is TRBV7-9, the J gene TRBJ2-3, with D perhaps matching TRBD2 (5 bases). The CDR3 extends over 15 amino acids. V shed 3 bases and J shed 2 bases, with 12 bases lying between them. The V gene's germline CDR1 is SEHNR and CDR2 FQNEAQ (reference sequence). The CDR3 loop is CASSFSSEVTDTQYF. The DNA for the CDR3 is TGTGCCAGCAGCTTCTCATCGGAGGTCACAGATACGCAGTATTTT.

The V and J genes are TRBV25-1 and TRBJ2-7, with 9 bases that match TRBD1. V lost 2 bases and J lost 3; bases outside the gene matches: 5. Looked up from germline, CDR1 is MGHDK and CDR2 is SYGVNS. This CDR3 spans 15 amino acids. Here the CDR3 reads CASSEQETGGYEQYF. The CDR3 DNA follows: TGTGCCAGCAGTGAACAAGAGACAGGGGGCTACGAGCAGTACTTC.

The V and J genes are TRBV6-6 and TRBJ1-1, with TRBD1 as a possible D gene (6 bases). Germline loops: CDR1 MNHNY, CDR2 SVGAGI (reference sequence). V was cut by 5 bases and J by 4 bases, with 11 bases left in between. The CDR3 loop spans 13 amino acids. CDR3 in amino acids: CASSPSGVTEAFF. The DNA of the CDR3 is TGTGCCAGCAGTCCTTCAGGGGTCACTGAAGCTTTCTTT.

The rearrangement links TRBV11-2 to TRBJ1-2; D not certain. From germline, CDR1 is SGHAT and CDR2 FQNNGV. The CDR3 contains 17 residues. The V gene lost 5 bases and the J gene lost 4 bases, with 23 bases spanning the gap. CDR3: CASSPGAGERTIYGYTF. CDR3 DNA sequence: TGTGCCAGCAGCCCTGGTGCGGGCGAAAGAACCATCTATGGCTACACCTTC.

Worth noting for this clone: One end of the junction is discordant with germline, which a read error may explain. This chain uses TRBV7-7 with TRBJ2-5; 9 bases line up with TRBD2. The CDR3 length is 14 residues. The germline gives CDR1 SSHAT, CDR2 FNYEAQ (reference sequence). The CDR3 reads CASSAPGTSSTQYF. For the CDR3, the DNA is TGTGCTAGCAGCGCCCCCGGGACTAGCAGCACCCAGTACTTC.

This clone has only one observation. The V gene is TRBV7-9, the J gene TRBJ2-1; D is possibly TRBD2 (5 bases). V was shortened by 4 bases and J by 5 bases, with 12 bases between the two germline ends. This CDR3 contains 14 residues. Germline values: CDR1 SEHNR, CDR2 FQNEAQ (reference sequence). The CDR3 bases are TGTGCCAGCAGCTGGGAGCGGCAGGACAATGAGCAGTTCTTC. Translating it yields CASSWERQDNEQFF. Drawing the rest from reference TRBV7-9 and TRBJ2-1, the complete variable domain is DTGVSQNPRHKITKRGQNVTFRCDPISEHNRLYWYRQTLGQGPEFLTYFQNEAQLEKSRLLSDRFSAERPKGSFSTLEIQRTEQGDSAMYLCASSWERQDNEQFFGPGTRLTVL.

V and J are TRBV19 and TRBJ1-5; unclear D gene. Germline V gene data show CDR1 as LNHDA and CDR2 as SQIVND (reference sequence). The ends were cut back, 2 bases at V and 0 bases at J, with 5 bases in the middle. CDR3 length: 14 amino acids. CDR3 nucleotide sequence: TGTGCCAGTAGTATATGGGATAGCAATCAGCCCCAGCATTTT. It translates to CASSIWDSNQPQHF. Full variable domain (outside the CDR3, taken from reference TRBV19 and TRBJ1-5): DGGITQSPKYLFRKEGQNVTLSCEQNLNHDAMYWYRQDPGQGLRLIYYSQIVNDFQKGDIAEGYSVSREKKESFPLTVTSAQKNPTAFYLCASSIWDSNQPQHFGDGTRLSIL.

Only one count was recorded for this clone. The chain has TRBV27 and TRBJ2-1; perhaps TRBD1 as D (6 bases). There are 14 residues in the CDR3. V lost 5 bases and J 0 bases, leaving 8 bases between the germline ends. CDR1 is MNHEY, CDR2 SMNVEV, per germline (reference sequence). The CDR3 region is CASSIGGSYNEQFF. The CDR3, as DNA: TGTGCCAGCAGTATAGGGGGCTCCTACAATGAGCAGTTCTTC.

V is TRBV28 and J is TRBJ2-5, with TRBD2 identical over 8 bases. CDR3 length equals 16 residues. Germline V lookup: CDR1 MDHEN, CDR2 SYDVKM. Trimming at V came to 2 bases and at J to 4 bases, leaving 9 bases not matched to a gene. The CDR3 is CASSLVGTRGIETQYF. The CDR3, as DNA: TGTGCCAGCAGTTTAGTGGGGACTAGGGGTATAGAGACCCAGTACTTC.

The chain couples TRBV5-6 to TRBJ2-3, with a possible D match to TRBD2 (6 bases). This CDR3 contains 15 residues. Germline V gives CDR1 SGHDT, CDR2 YYEEEE. The V end was cut by 4 bases, the J end by 0 bases, with 12 bases between. CDR3 in amino acids: CASSLAGMSTDTQYF. The CDR3 DNA reads as TGTGCCAGCAGCCTGGCGGGGATGAGCACAGATACGCAGTATTTT.

This sequence joins TRBV7-6 and TRBJ2-7; 8 positions match TRBD2. Germline values: CDR1 SGHVS, CDR2 FNYEAQ. This CDR3 region has 15 residues. V dropped 5 bases and J dropped 3; count of bases not matched to a gene: 9. Here the CDR3 reads CASSPGRAGGYEQYF. The DNA for the CDR3 is TGTGCCAGCAGCCCCGGGAGGGCGGGAGGCTACGAGCAGTACTTC.

This clone has just one count. This chain connects TRBV27 to TRBJ1-4; unclear D gene. Germline assignment: CDR1 MNHEY and CDR2 SMNVEV (reference sequence). The CDR3 extends over 17 amino acids. Trimming took off 3 bases at V and 11 bases at J, with 25 bases between the two ends. CDR3 in amino acids: CASSFNALDTDVGKLFF. The CDR3 DNA reads TGTGCCAGCAGTTTTAACGCCCTCGACACAGATGTAGGGAAACTGTTTTTT.

With respect to this clone: No DNA is shown, since the ends of the CDR3 on it are uncertain; the CDR3 is the one TCRdb lists. The gene calls are TRBV27 and TRBJ2-1; the tabulated D call, TRBD1, remains unverified against the DNA. Germline-derived CDR1 and CDR2 are MNHEY and SMNVEV (reference sequence). Including both end residues, the CDR3 is 14 amino acids long. CDR3 sequence: CASSFFGQDNEQFF.

CDR3: CASSERDRGRETQYF. CDR3 bases: TGTGCCAGCAGCGAACGGGACAGGGGGCGGGAGACCCAGTACTTC. The rearrangement joins TRBV9 to TRBJ2-5; 12 bases line up with TRBD1. This CDR3 comprises 15 residues. Germline lookup yields CDR1 SGDLS and CDR2 YYNGEE. V trimming: 3 bases; J trimming: 5 bases; junction bases outside the gene matches: 5.

The chain couples TRBV14 to TRBJ2-1; perhaps TRBD2 as D (6 bases). Trimming removed 0 bases at V and 2 bases at J, with 11 bases between. The germline V gene encodes CDR1 SGHDN and CDR2 FVKESK. This CDR3 comprises 16 residues. This CDR3 is CASSQDSGGAYNEQFF. The DNA of the CDR3 is TGTGCCAGCAGCCAAGATAGCGGAGGTGCCTACAATGAGCAGTTCTTC.

The chain combines TRBV27 with TRBJ2-3, with 9 nucleotides matching TRBD1. The V and J ends lost 5 bases and 4 bases, in that order; junction bases with no gene match: 16. CDR1 is MNHEY and CDR2 is SMNVEV in the germline V gene (reference sequence). The length of the CDR3 is 18 residues. The CDR3 DNA sequence: TGTGCCAGCAGTACTCACGACATGGGACAGGGTCCGTCAGATACGCAGTATTTT. Its protein product is CASSTHDMGQGPSDTQYF.

The gene calls are TRBV7-9 and TRBJ2-2; maybe TRBD1 (6 bases). The CDR3 spans 15 residues. The ends were cut back, 7 bases at V and 0 bases at J, with 12 bases in the middle. Per germline, CDR1 SEHNR and CDR2 FQNEAQ (reference sequence). CDR3 amino acids: CASTLEGANTGELFF. The CDR3 DNA sequence: TGTGCCAGCACCCTCGAGGGGGCGAACACCGGGGAGCTGTTTTTT.

The rearrangement joins TRBV6-5 to TRBJ2-5; either TRBD1 or TRBD2 may fit D (6 bases each). The V end lost 3 bases, the J end lost 5 bases, and 19 bases lay between the germline ends. The CDR3 is 16 amino acids. Germline V gene sequence: CDR1 MNHEY, CDR2 SVGAGI. CDR3 region: CASSYVFEGGSETQYF. CDR3 bases: TGTGCCAGCAGTTATGTCTTCGAGGGGGGATCGGAGACCCAGTACTTC.

The chain couples TRBV10-3 to TRBJ2-1; D may correspond to TRBD1 or TRBD2 (5 bases each). The germline gives CDR1 ENHRY, CDR2 SYGVKD. The germline V and J ends were trimmed by 7 bases and 8 bases, with 15 bases remaining between them. The CDR3 contains 13 residues. CDR3 nucleotides: TGTGCCATCAACGAGGGGTCCACCGATGAGCAGTTCTTC. This translates into CAINEGSTDEQFF.